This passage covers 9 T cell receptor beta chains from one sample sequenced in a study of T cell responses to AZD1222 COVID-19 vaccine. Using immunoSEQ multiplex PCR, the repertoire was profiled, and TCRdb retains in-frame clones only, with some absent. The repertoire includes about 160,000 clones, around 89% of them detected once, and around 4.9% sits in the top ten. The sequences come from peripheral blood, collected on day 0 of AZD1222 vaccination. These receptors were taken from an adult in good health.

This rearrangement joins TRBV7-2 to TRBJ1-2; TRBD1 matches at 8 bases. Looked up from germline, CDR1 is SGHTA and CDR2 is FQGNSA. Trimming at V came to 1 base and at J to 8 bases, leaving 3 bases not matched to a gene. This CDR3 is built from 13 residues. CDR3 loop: CASSLDRGGGYTF. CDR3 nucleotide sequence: TGTGCCAGCAGCTTAGACAGGGGGGGCGGCTACACCTTC.

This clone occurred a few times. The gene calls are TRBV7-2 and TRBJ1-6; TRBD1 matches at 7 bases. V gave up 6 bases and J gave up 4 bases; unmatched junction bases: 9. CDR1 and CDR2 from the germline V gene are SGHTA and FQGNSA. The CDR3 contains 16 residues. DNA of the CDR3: TGTGCCAGCAGACCGGTCGGGACAGCATATAATTCACCCCTCCACTTT. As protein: CASRPVGTAYNSPLHF.

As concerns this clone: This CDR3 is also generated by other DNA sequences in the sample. CDR3 protein: CASSPRTSGSYEQYF. CDR3 nucleotide sequence: TGTGCCAGCAGCCCTCGGACTAGCGGGAGTTACGAGCAGTACTTC. This sequence joins TRBV7-2 and TRBJ2-7; 13 bases line up with TRBD2. Germline assignment: CDR1 SGHTA and CDR2 FQGNSA. The CDR3 consists of 15 residues. With V trimmed by 5 bases and J by 4 bases, 5 bases remained unmatched.

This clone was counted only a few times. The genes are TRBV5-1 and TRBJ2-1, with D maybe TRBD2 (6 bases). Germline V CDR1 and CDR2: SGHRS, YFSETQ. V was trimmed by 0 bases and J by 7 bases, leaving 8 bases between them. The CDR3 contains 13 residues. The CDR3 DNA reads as TGCGCCAGCAGCTTGGCGACTAGGAATGAGCAGTTCTTC. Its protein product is CASSLATRNEQFF. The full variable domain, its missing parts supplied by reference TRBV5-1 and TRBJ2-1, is KAGVTQTPRYLIKTRGQQVTLSCSPISGHRSVSWYQQTPGQGLQFLFEYFSETQRNKGNFPGRFSGRQFSNSRSEMNVSTLELGDSALYLCASSLATRNEQFFGPGTRLTVL.

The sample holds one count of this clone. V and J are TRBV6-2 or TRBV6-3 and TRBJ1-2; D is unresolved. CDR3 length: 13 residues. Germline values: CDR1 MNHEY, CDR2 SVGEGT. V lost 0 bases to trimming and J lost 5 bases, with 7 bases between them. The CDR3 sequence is CASSYSDGYGYTF. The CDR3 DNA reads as TGTGCCAGCAGTTACTCCGACGGTTATGGCTACACCTTC.

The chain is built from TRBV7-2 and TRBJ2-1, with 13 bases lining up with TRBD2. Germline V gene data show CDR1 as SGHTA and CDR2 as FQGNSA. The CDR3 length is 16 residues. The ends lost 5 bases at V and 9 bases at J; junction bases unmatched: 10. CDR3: CASSLQGLAGWSEQFF. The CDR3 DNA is TGTGCCAGCAGCCTACAGGGACTAGCGGGATGGAGTGAGCAGTTCTTC.

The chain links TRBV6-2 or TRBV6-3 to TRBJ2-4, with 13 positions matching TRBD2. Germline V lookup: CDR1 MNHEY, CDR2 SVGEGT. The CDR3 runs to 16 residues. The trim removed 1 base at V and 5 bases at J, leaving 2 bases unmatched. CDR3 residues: CASSYWTSGSENIQYF. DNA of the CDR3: TGTGCCAGCAGTTACTGGACTAGCGGGAGCGAAAACATTCAGTACTTC.

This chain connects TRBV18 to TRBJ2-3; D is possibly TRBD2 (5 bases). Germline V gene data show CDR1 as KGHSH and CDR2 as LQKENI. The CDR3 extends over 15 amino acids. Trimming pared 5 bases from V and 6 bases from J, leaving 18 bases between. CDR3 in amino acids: CASSKFGESLDTQYF. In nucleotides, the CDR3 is TGTGCCAGCTCAAAGTTCGGGGAATCACTGGATACGCAGTATTTT. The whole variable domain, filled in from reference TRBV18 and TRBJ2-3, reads NAGVMQNPRHLVRRRGQEARLRCSPMKGHSHVYWYRQLPEEGLKFMVYLQKENIIDESGMPKERFSAEFPKEGPSILRIQQVVRGDSAAYFCASSKFGESLDTQYFGPGTRLTVL.

The CDR3 reads CASKSEGETQYF. CDR3 bases: TGTGCCAGCAAAAGCGAAGGGGAGACCCAGTACTTC. The V call is TRBV14, the J call TRBJ2-5; no firm D call. Trimming shortened V by 7 bases and J by 5 bases, and 11 bases separated the two germline ends. Germline assignment: CDR1 SGHDN and CDR2 FVKESK. CDR3 length: 12 residues.